This is a list of T cell receptor beta chains from one sample in a study of blood T cell repertoires in COVID-19. Clones were read by immunoSEQ multiplex PCR, and TCRdb kept only the in-frame ones, dropping some. The sample includes around 200,000 clones, 75% to 90% of them seen just once. Material: PBMCs or T cells enriched from blood (not recorded which). These receptors came from a man younger than 40 who had recovered from COVID-19. CDR3s include the opening cysteine and the closing phenylalanine or tryptophan. Fields, in order: clone size, V gene, CDR3 protein. Expanded clones get a size class; other rows say once, few or many, or leave the size out.

- | TRBV29-1 | CSVEDNRDNNEQFF
- | TRBV6-5 | CASSYRNSPLHF
- | TRBV9 | CASSVDSGAVNEQFF
- | TRBV11-2 | CASSATGGNQPQHF
- | TRBV24-1 | CATSDHGRVGETQYF
- | TRBV15 | CATSRPTPATGVNTEAFF
once | TRBV30 | CAWTPPAGFYEQYF
- | TRBV6-5 | CASSSTLNTEAFF
- | TRBV6-1 | CASSEGAGVTYEQYF
once | TRBV29-1 | CSVEDPERESYNEQFF
- | TRBV28 | CASRPGTGTFEQYF
- | TRBV28 | CASSLFAGRKFTGELFF
- | TRBV12-3/TRBV12-4 | CASSFSVNEQFF